Included here is one T cell receptor beta chain sequence, with context. This sample is part of a study of read filtering for tumor transcriptome and immune sequencing. Across the study: By R-ISS, stages I, II and III held approximately 8, 17 and 7 patients.

Molecular barcoded adaptors covering alpha/delta and beta/gamma chains were used on roughly 400 ng RNA. Using its own MiXCR run on the reads, TCRdb lists one record per CDR3 protein. The table has roughly 56,000 distinct CDR3 sequences, approximately 20% seen once. The sequence came from a donor aged 40 or over with multiple myeloma. The sequenced material came from a population of CD138-negative cells sorted from bone marrow.

CDR3 loop: CAGAPGLGYEQYF. DNA of the CDR3: TGTGCCGGAGCTCCGGGACTAGGATACGAGCAGTACTTC. The genes are TRBV6-5 and TRBJ2-7; the match to TRBD2 covers 8 bases. The CDR3 consists of 13 residues. Trimming cost V 11 bases and J 4 bases; bases outside gene matches: 10. Germline V gene lookup returns CDR1 MNHEY and CDR2 SVGAGI.